The clone carrying this T cell receptor (beta chain) showed up many times. Its antigen is unknown. These data originate in a study of CD8 T cells in ankylosing spondylitis. General observations from the study: Typical of ankylosing spondylitis blood, it appeared, was a TCR beta motif of under 10 highly homologous variants.

V lost 3 bases, J lost 5 bases, and 7 bases lay in between. Germline CDR1 is KGHSH and CDR2 is LQKENI. The CDR3 has 12 residues. Each CDR3 protein is one row after TCRdb ran MiXCR on the 5' RACE reads. The sample holds 650,000 to 800,000 distinct CDR3 sequences, over 15% seen once. Sample: blood, either unsorted or a sorted T cell fraction (not recorded which). The sequence was collected from a male donor with ankylosing spondylitis. The chain carries TRBV18 and TRBJ1-2; tentative D call: TRBD1 (6 bases). This CDR3 is CASSPQGYGYTF. The CDR3 bases are TGTGCCAGCTCACCGCAGGGGTATGGCTACACCTTC.